This record looks at one TCR beta chain sequence and its context. These data belong to a study of sequential checkpoint blockade in melanoma. Looking at the study overall: First-line arms were nivolumab then ipilimumab, or the reverse, randomized 1:1.

Stated treatment: randomized to nivolumab then ipilimumab (arm A) or the reverse (arm B). From thawed PBMCs, live CD3+CD8+ cells negative for CD19 and CD56 were sorted. Method: immunoSEQ multiplex PCR; TCRdb's copy keeps in-frame clones and lacks some. Among about 19,000 clones, 73% were seen once, and the ten largest hold roughly 22%. Sequenced here: CD8+ T cells sorted from blood (inferred from file names), sampled from a patient given nivolumab and ipilimumab in sequence. This TCR derives from a human donor with melanoma.

CDR3 DNA sequence: TGCGCCAGCAGCTTGATTCCCCTCCCGTGGGAGGGGGGGAATGAGCAGTTCTTC. Protein: CASSLIPLPWEGGNEQFF. The genes are TRBV5-1 and TRBJ2-1; TRBD2 is a possible D gene (7 bases). With 1 base removed from V and 7 bases from J, the gap between germline ends came to 24 bases. Germline V gene sequence: CDR1 SGHRS, CDR2 YFSETQ. CDR3 size: 18 residues.